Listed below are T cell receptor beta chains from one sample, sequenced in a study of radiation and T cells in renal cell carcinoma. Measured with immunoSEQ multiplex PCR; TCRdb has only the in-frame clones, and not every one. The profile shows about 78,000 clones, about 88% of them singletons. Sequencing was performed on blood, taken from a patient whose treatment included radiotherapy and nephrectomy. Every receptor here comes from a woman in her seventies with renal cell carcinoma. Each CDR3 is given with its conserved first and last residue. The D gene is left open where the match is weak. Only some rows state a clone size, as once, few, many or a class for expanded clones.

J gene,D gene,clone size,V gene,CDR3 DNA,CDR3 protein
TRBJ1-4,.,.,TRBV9,TGTGCCAGCACCCGTTCGGGGGCACGGGAGGAAAAACTGTTTTTT,CASTRSGAREEKLFF
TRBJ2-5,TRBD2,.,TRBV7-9,TGTGCCAGCAGCTGGGGGGGTGGAGAGACCCAGTACTTC,CASSWGGGETQYF
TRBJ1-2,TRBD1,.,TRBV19,TGTGCCAGTAGTATAGGACAGGGGAACTATGGCTACACCTTC,CASSIGQGNYGYTF
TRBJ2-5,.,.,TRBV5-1,TGCGCCAGCAGCTCCGGGAGACGCTCTCTGGAGACCCAGTACTTC,CASSSGRRSLETQYF
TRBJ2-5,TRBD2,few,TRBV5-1,TGCGCCAGCAGCTTGCCAGCGGGGGAGACCCAGTACTTC,CASSLPAGETQYF
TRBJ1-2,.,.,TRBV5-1,TGCGCCAGCAGCTTAGAACTAGGGCATAACTATGGCTACACCTTC,CASSLELGHNYGYTF
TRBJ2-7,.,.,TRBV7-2,TGTGCCAGCAGCTTAACGTCAGAGAGTGGCTACGAGCAGTACTTC,CASSLTSESGYEQYF
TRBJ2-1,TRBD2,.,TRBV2,TGTGCCAGCAGCCCCGGGACTAGCGGGGGGCCGGAGCAGTTCTTC,CASSPGTSGGPEQFF
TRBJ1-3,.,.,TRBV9,TGTGCCAGCAGCGTAGAAGAGACGCGGGCAGGAAACACCATATATTTT,CASSVEETRAGNTIYF
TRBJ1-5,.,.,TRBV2,TGTGCCAGCCAGCGACAGAACAATCAGCCCCAGCATTTT,CASQRQNNQPQHF
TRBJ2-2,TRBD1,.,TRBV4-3,TGCGCCAGCAGCCTGCACAGGGGGCCGAACACCGGGGAGCTGTTTTTT,CASSLHRGPNTGELFF
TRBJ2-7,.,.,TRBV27,TGTGCCAGCAGTTTCAGGGATTCCTACGAGCAGTACTTC,CASSFRDSYEQYF
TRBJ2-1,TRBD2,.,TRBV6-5,TGTGCCAGCAGTCGCGGGGGGGGATACAATGAGCAGTTCTTC,CASSRGGGYNEQFF
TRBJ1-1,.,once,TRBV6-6,TGTGCCAGCTCCAAGCGAGAAGGGAGCACTGAAGCTTTCTTT,CASSKREGSTEAFF
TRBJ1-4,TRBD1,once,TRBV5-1,TGCGCCAGCAGCTTGGGGACAGGGGGACAGGGGATAAAGGTTGGAACTAATGAAAAACTGTTTTTT,CASSLGTGGQGIKVGTNEKLFF
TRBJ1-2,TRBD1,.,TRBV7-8,TGTGCCAGCAGCTTAGAGGGGACAGGTTCTAACTATGGCTACACCTTC,CASSLEGTGSNYGYTF
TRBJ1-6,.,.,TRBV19,TGTGCCAGTGGACAGCCAAATTCACCCCTCCACTTT,CASGQPNSPLHF
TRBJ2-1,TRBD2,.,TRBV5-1,TGCGCCAGCACCCTTAGCGGGCTGTCCTACAATGAGCAGTTCTTC,CASTLSGLSYNEQFF
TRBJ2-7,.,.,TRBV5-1,TGCGCCAGCACCGGGACGGTCTCATACGAGCAGTACTTC,CASTGTVSYEQYF